The T cell receptor (beta chain) under discussion was sequenced for a study of shared clonotypes between healthy human individuals. Here immunoSEQ multiplex PCR was the method, and the copy in TCRdb shows in-frame clones only, minus some. Here the sample spans a few million clones, approximately 94% being singletons. CDR3 length equals 15 residues. CDR1 and CDR2 from the germline V gene are MNHNS and SASEGT. Between the trimmed V and J ends, which lost 1 base and 1 base, there was a span of 10 bases. Splitting the CD4+ cells yielded a CD45RA+ naive subset and a CD45RA-negative memory subset. The sequenced material came from naive CD4+ T cells sorted from blood. Subset denoted: CD45RA+ positively selected. The sequence was collected from a man between 18 and 35 years old in good health. The chain carries TRBV6-1 and TRBJ2-5; D gene uncertain. CDR3 region: CASSEGVGLQETQYF. For the CDR3, the DNA is TGTGCCAGCAGTGAAGGGGTGGGCCTCCAAGAGACCCAGTACTTC.